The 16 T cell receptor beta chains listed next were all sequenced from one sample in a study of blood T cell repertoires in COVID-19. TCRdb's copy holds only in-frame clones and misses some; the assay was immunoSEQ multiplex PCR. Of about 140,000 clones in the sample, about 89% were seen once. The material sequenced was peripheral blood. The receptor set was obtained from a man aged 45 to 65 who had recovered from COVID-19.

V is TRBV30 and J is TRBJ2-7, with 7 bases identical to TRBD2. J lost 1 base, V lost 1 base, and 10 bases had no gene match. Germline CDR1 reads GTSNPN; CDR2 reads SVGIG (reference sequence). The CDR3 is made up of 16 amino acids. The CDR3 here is CAWSEGWTRPSYEQYF. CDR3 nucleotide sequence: TGTGCCTGGAGTGAGGGGTGGACTAGGCCATCCTACGAGCAGTACTTC.

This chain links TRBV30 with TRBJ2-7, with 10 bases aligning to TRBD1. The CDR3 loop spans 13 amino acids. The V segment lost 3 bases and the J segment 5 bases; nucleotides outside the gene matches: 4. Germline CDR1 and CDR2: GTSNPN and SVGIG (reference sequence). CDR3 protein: CAWRDRGSHEQYF. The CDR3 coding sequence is TGTGCCTGGAGGGACAGGGGGTCCCACGAGCAGTACTTC.

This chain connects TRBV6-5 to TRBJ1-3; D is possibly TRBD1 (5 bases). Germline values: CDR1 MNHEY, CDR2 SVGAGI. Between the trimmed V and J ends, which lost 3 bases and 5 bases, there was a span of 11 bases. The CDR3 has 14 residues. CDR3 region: CASSYSGGRNTIYF. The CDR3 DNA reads TGTGCCAGCAGTTATTCGGGGGGGAGAAACACCATATATTTT.

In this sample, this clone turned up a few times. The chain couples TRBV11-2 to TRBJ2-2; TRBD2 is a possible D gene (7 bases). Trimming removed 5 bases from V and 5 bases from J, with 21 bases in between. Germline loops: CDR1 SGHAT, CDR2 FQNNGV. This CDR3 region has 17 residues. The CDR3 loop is CASSPPGGGPGTGELFF. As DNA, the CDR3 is TGTGCCAGCAGCCCCCCTGGGGGGGGCCCCGGGACCGGGGAGCTGTTTTTT.

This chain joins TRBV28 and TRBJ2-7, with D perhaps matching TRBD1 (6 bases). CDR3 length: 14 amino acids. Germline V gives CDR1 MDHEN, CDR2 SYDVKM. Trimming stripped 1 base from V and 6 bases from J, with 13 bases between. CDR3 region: CASSLLGQDSEQYF. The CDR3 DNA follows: TGTGCCAGCAGTTTATTGGGACAAGACTCCGAGCAGTACTTC.

The CDR3 protein is CASNWEGGTGELFF. The CDR3 DNA reads TGTGCCAGCAATTGGGAGGGGGGAACCGGGGAGCTGTTTTTT. This chain connects TRBV7-8 to TRBJ2-2; D is perhaps TRBD2 (7 bases). V lost 7 bases, J lost 5 bases, and 14 bases lay in between. Germline V gene lookup returns CDR1 SGHVS and CDR2 FQNEAQ. The CDR3 has 14 amino acids.

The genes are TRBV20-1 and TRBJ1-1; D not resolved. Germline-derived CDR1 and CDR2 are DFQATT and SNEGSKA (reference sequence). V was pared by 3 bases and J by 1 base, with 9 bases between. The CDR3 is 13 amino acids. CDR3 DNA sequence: TGCAGTGCTAGTAGCCTCCGGAACACTGAAGCTTTCTTT. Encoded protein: CSASSLRNTEAFF.

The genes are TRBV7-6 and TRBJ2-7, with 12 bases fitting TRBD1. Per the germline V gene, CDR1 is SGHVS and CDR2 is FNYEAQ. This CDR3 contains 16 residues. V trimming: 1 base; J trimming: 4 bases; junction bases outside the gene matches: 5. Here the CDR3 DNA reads TGTGCCAGCAGCTTAGGTCCGGGACAGGGGGCGTACGAGCAGTACTTC. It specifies CASSLGPGQGAYEQYF.

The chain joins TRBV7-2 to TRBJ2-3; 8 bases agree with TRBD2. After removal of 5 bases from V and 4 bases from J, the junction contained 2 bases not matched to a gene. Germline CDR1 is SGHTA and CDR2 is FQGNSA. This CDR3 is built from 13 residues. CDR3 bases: TGTGCCAGCAGCCCGGGGGGGGCAGATACGCAGTATTTT. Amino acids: CASSPGGADTQYF.

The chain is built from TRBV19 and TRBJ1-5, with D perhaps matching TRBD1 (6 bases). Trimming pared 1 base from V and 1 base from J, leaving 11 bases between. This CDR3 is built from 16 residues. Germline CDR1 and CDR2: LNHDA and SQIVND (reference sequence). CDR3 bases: TGTGCCAGTAGTATAGTCGGGGGGCCCAGCAATCAGCCCCAGCATTTT. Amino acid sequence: CASSIVGGPSNQPQHF.

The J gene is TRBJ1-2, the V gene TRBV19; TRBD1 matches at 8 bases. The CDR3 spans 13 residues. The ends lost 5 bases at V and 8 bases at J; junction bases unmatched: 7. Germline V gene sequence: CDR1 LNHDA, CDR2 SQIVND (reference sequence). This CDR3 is CASSRQGLWGYTF. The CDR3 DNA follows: TGTGCCAGTAGTCGACAGGGGTTGTGGGGCTACACCTTC.

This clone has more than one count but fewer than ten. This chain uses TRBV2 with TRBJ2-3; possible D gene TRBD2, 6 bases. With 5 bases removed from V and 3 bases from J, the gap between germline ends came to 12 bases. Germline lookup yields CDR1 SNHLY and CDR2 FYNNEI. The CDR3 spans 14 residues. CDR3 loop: CASSSLADTDTQYF. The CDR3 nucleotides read TGTGCCAGCAGTTCACTAGCAGATACAGATACGCAGTATTTT.

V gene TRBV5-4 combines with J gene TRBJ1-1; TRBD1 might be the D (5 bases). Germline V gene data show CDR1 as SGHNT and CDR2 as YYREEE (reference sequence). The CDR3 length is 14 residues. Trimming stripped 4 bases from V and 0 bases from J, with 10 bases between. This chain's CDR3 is CASSVSTVNTEAFF. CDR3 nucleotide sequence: TGTGCCAGCAGCGTCTCGACAGTGAACACTGAAGCTTTCTTT.

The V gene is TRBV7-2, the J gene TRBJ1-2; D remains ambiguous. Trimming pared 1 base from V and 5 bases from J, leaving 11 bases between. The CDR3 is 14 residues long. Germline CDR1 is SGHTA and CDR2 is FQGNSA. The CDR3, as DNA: TGTGCCAGCAGCTTAGTCGGGAGAGGATATGGCTACACCTTC. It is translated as CASSLVGRGYGYTF.

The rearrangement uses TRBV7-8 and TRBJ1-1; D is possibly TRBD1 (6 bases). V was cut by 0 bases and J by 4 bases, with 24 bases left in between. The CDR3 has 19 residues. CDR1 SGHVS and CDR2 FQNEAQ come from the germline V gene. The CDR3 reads CASSLAPGRPLRGGTEAFF. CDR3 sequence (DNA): TGTGCCAGCAGCTTAGCACCGGGACGCCCGCTTAGAGGGGGCACTGAAGCTTTCTTT.

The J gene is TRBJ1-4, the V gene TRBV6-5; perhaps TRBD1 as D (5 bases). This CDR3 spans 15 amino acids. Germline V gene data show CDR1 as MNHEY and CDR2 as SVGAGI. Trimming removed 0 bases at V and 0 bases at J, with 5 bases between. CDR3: CASSYSGATNEKLFF. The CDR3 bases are TGTGCCAGCAGTTACTCAGGGGCAACTAATGAAAAACTGTTTTTT.